A single TCR beta chain is shown here with its context. Its antigen is unidentified. This PCR relied on a set of 60 Vbeta primers and 13 Jbeta primers. This table comes from immunoSEQ multiplex PCR, and its TCRdb copy is limited to in-frame clones, with some not included. There are approximately 51,000 clones in the sample; roughly four fifths occur only once, and about 2.3% lies in the top ten. Healthy bone marrow donors made up the cohort. These data originate in a study of cytomegalovirus exposure and HLA in healthy donors. Germline CDR1 SGHTS, CDR2 YDEGEE. V lost 0 bases, J lost 7 bases, and 4 bases lay in between. This CDR3 spans 11 amino acids. Study-wide points: After further analysis at a later stage, roughly 16,000 TCR beta sequences were associated with HLA alleles at 0.05 false discovery rate. What a later analysis reportedly showed was that an Asian-associated ancestry cluster had fewer N-insertions than the roughly 720-donor mean. A previous analysis found most TCR beta V segments productive roughly 90% or roughly 30% of the time.

The receptor was derived from a boy aged 5-17 years in good health and CMV-seropositive. The chain is built from TRBV5-8 and TRBJ1-2; D ambiguous. The sequenced sample was PBMCs. CDR3 bases: TGTGCCAGCAGCTTGGTCGGTGGCTACACCTTC. It codes for CASSLVGGYTF.